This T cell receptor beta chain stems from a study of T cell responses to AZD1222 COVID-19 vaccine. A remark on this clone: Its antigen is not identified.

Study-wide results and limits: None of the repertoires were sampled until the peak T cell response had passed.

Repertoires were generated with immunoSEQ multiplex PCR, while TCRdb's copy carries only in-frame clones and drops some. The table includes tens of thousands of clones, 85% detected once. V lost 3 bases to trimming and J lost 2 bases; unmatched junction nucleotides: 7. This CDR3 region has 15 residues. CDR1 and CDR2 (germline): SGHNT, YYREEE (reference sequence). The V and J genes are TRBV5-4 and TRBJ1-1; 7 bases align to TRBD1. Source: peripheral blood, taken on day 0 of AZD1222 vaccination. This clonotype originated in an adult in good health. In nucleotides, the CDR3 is TGTGCCAGCAGCTGGTTGGGACAGACCAACACTGAAGCTTTCTTT. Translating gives CASSWLGQTNTEAFF.